This is a list of T cell receptor beta chains from one sample in a study of blood T cell repertoires in COVID-19. The table came from immunoSEQ multiplex PCR; TCRdb's copy has only in-frame clones and leaves some out. The top ten clones hold roughly 1% of a sample with some 300,000 clones, roughly 84% of them seen once. The sequenced material came from PBMCs or T cells enriched from blood (not recorded which). The source is a woman in her thirties who had recovered from COVID-19. Both conserved end residues are part of each CDR3. The D gene is left open where the match is weak. The size field is filled for only some rows; it gives once, few, many or a size class.

d_call: TRBD1; v_call: TRBV28; clone_size: few; j_call: TRBJ1-5; cdr3_aa: CASSLGQGSNQPQHF; cdr3_nt: TGTGCCAGCAGTCTGGGACAGGGGAGCAATCAGCCCCAGCATTTT
d_call: .; v_call: TRBV7-8; clone_size: .; j_call: TRBJ1-1; cdr3_aa: CASSLGRGTNTEAFF; cdr3_nt: TGTGCCAGCAGCTTAGGACGGGGAACGAACACTGAAGCTTTCTTT
d_call: .; v_call: TRBV12-3/TRBV12-4; clone_size: .; j_call: TRBJ2-7; cdr3_aa: CASSRRAYEQYF; cdr3_nt: TGTGCCAGCAGTAGACGGGCCTACGAGCAGTACTTC
d_call: .; v_call: TRBV23-1; clone_size: .; j_call: TRBJ1-4; cdr3_aa: CASSLLDGLTNEKLFF; cdr3_nt: TGCGCCAGCAGCCTCCTCGACGGACTTACAAATGAAAAACTGTTTTTT
d_call: .; v_call: TRBV2; clone_size: .; j_call: TRBJ2-7; cdr3_aa: CASRGGQNYEQYF; cdr3_nt: TGTGCCAGCAGGGGGGGACAGAACTACGAGCAGTACTTC
d_call: .; v_call: TRBV5-8; clone_size: .; j_call: TRBJ1-6; cdr3_aa: CASSLDSGYSPLHF; cdr3_nt: TGTGCCAGCAGCTTGGACAGCGGCTATTCACCCCTCCACTTT
d_call: .; v_call: TRBV6-2/TRBV6-3; clone_size: .; j_call: TRBJ1-1; cdr3_aa: CASSYGGGKNTEAFF; cdr3_nt: TGTGCCAGCAGTTACGGGGGGGGAAAGAACACTGAAGCTTTCTTT
d_call: TRBD1; v_call: TRBV7-9; clone_size: .; j_call: TRBJ1-1; cdr3_aa: CASSGTGAEAFF; cdr3_nt: TGTGCCAGCAGCGGGACAGGGGCGGAAGCTTTCTTT
d_call: .; v_call: TRBV5-1; clone_size: .; j_call: TRBJ1-1; cdr3_aa: CASSFDTMNTEAFF; cdr3_nt: TGCGCCAGCAGCTTCGACACAATGAACACTGAAGCTTTCTTT
d_call: TRBD2; v_call: TRBV18; clone_size: .; j_call: TRBJ2-3; cdr3_aa: CASSPQAGGTGTQYF; cdr3_nt: TGTGCCAGCTCACCTCAAGCGGGGGGGACGGGTACGCAGTATTTT
d_call: .; v_call: TRBV11-2; clone_size: .; j_call: TRBJ1-2; cdr3_aa: CASSLANYGYTF; cdr3_nt: TGTGCCAGCAGCTTAGCGAACTATGGCTACACCTTC
d_call: .; v_call: TRBV28; clone_size: .; j_call: TRBJ2-1; cdr3_aa: CASSLSPTLSSYNEQFF; cdr3_nt: TGTGCCAGCAGTTTATCCCCGACTCTTAGCTCCTACAATGAGCAGTTCTTC
d_call: .; v_call: TRBV5-1; clone_size: .; j_call: TRBJ1-2; cdr3_aa: CASSQGPGGYGYTF; cdr3_nt: TGCGCCAGCAGCCAAGGACCGGGGGGCTATGGCTACACCTTC
d_call: .; v_call: TRBV27; clone_size: .; j_call: TRBJ1-6; cdr3_aa: CASSLFLGVNSPLHF; cdr3_nt: TGTGCCAGCAGTTTATTTCTCGGGGTAAATTCACCCCTCCACTTT
d_call: TRBD2; v_call: TRBV10-1; clone_size: .; j_call: TRBJ2-7; cdr3_aa: CATQRGGGIDEQYF; cdr3_nt: TGCGCCACTCAGAGGGGCGGGGGGATCGACGAGCAGTACTTC
d_call: .; v_call: TRBV7-9; clone_size: .; j_call: TRBJ2-5; cdr3_aa: CASSLASEGPLRETQYF; cdr3_nt: TGTGCCAGCAGCTTAGCCTCGGAGGGGCCGTTGCGGGAGACCCAGTACTTC
d_call: .; v_call: TRBV30; clone_size: .; j_call: TRBJ1-2; cdr3_aa: CAWGPSGGYTF; cdr3_nt: TGTGCCTGGGGCCCGTCGGGTGGCTACACCTTC
d_call: .; v_call: TRBV4-1; clone_size: .; j_call: TRBJ2-7; cdr3_aa: CASSLFSQGGYEQYF; cdr3_nt: TGCGCCAGCAGCCTTTTCTCGCAGGGCGGCTACGAGCAGTACTTC
d_call: TRBD2; v_call: TRBV19; clone_size: .; j_call: TRBJ2-1; cdr3_aa: CASSTSGGRYNEQFF; cdr3_nt: TGTGCCAGTAGTACTAGCGGGGGCAGGTACAATGAGCAGTTCTTC
d_call: TRBD2; v_call: TRBV5-1; clone_size: few; j_call: TRBJ2-7; cdr3_aa: CASSMTSGKSAEQYF; cdr3_nt: TGCGCCAGCAGCATGACTAGCGGGAAATCCGCCGAGCAGTACTTC
d_call: .; v_call: TRBV29-1; clone_size: .; j_call: TRBJ2-6; cdr3_aa: CSVQGSKSSGANVLTF; cdr3_nt: TGCAGCGTGCAGGGTTCCAAAAGCTCTGGGGCCAACGTCCTGACTTTC
d_call: TRBD1; v_call: TRBV5-5; clone_size: once; j_call: TRBJ2-2; cdr3_aa: CASSRTGVEVTGELFF; cdr3_nt: TGTGCCAGCAGCCGCACAGGGGTAGAAGTGACCGGGGAGCTGTTTTTT
d_call: TRBD2; v_call: TRBV6-5; clone_size: few; j_call: TRBJ2-5; cdr3_aa: CASSSGLVQETQYF; cdr3_nt: TGTGCCAGCAGCTCGGGACTAGTCCAAGAGACCCAGTACTTC
d_call: TRBD1; v_call: TRBV2; clone_size: .; j_call: TRBJ2-7; cdr3_aa: CASTRTGNHEQYF; cdr3_nt: TGTGCCAGCACCCGGACAGGGAACCACGAGCAGTACTTC
d_call: TRBD1; v_call: TRBV27; clone_size: .; j_call: TRBJ1-6; cdr3_aa: CASRSGQALGSPLHF; cdr3_nt: TGTGCCAGCAGATCGGGACAGGCTCTTGGGTCACCCCTCCACTTT
d_call: TRBD2; v_call: TRBV5-5; clone_size: .; j_call: TRBJ2-5; cdr3_aa: CASSYGLAGVETQYF; cdr3_nt: TGTGCCAGCAGCTACGGACTAGCGGGGGTGGAGACCCAGTACTTC